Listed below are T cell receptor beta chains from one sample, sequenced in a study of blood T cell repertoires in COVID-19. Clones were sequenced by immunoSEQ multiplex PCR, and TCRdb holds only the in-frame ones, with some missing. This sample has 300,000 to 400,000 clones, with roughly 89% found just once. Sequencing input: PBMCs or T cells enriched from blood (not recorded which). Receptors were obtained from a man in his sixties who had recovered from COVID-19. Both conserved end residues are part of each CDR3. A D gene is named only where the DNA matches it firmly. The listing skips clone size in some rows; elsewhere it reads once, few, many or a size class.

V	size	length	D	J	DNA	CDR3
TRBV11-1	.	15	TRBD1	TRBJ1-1	TGTGCCAGCAGCCTACCGGGACAGTCCTATGCTGAAGCTTTCTTT	CASSLPGQSYAEAFF
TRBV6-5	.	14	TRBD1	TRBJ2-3	TGTGCCAGCAGGGGGACAGACCGCACAGATACGCAGTATTTT	CASRGTDRTDTQYF
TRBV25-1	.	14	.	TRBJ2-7	TGTGCCAGCAGTGAAAGCAGGGCCCCCTACGAGCAGTACTTC	CASSESRAPYEQYF
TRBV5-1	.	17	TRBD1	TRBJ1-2	TGCGCCAGCAGCTATGGGACAGTAGACTCGGTGAACTATGGCTACACCTTC	CASSYGTVDSVNYGYTF
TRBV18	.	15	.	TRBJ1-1	TGTGCCAGCTCCCTGTCAGGGATCATGAACACTGAAGCTTTCTTT	CASSLSGIMNTEAFF
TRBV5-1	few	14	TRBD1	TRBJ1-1	TGCGCCAGCAGCATGACAGGGCGGGACACTGAAGCTTTCTTT	CASSMTGRDTEAFF
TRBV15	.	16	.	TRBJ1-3	TGTGCCACCAGCAGACCGTTGACAGGACATGGCGGCACCATATATTTT	CATSRPLTGHGGTIYF
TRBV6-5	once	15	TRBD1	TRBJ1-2	TGTGCCAGCAGTCATCGGACAGGCCGGGCGGTTGGCTACACCTTC	CASSHRTGRAVGYTF
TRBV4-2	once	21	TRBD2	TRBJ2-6	TGTGCCAGCAGCCAAGATCGACTAGCGGGAGCATATTACTCTGGGGCCAACGTCCTGACTTTC	CASSQDRLAGAYYSGANVLTF
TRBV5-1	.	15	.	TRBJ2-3	TGCGCCAGCAGCCAACAGGGTTCGGTCCCAGATACGCAGTATTTT	CASSQQGSVPDTQYF
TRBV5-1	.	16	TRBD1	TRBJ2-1	TGCGCCAGCAGCTCAGGGACAGTCCCCTCCTACAATGAGCAGTTCTTC	CASSSGTVPSYNEQFF
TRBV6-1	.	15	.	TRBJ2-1	TGTGCCAGCAGTGAACCGGGAACAACCCTCGATGAGCAGTTCTTC	CASSEPGTTLDEQFF
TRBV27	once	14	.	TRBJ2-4	TGTGCCAGCAGTTTGGGGGGGGCAGAAAACATTCAGTACTTC	CASSLGGAENIQYF
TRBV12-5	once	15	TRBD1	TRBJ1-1	TGTGCTAGTGGTTTCTACAGGGGCCCTTACACTGAAGCTTTCTTT	CASGFYRGPYTEAFF
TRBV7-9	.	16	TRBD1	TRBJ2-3	TGTGCCAGCAGCTTAGCGCGGACAGGCGGCACAGATACGCAGTATTTT	CASSLARTGGTDTQYF
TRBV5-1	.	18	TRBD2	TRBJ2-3	TGCGCCAGACTACCCGTGGGAGGCGCGGGAGGGTACACAGATACGCAGTATTTT	CARLPVGGAGGYTDTQYF
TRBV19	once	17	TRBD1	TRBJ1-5	TGTGCCAGTAGTAGCGGGACAGGGGACCTTAGCAATCAGCCCCAGCATTTT	CASSSGTGDLSNQPQHF
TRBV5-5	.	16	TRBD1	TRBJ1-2	TGTGCCAGCAGGGACAGGGGGCCGGTATCTCACTATGGCTACACCTTC	CASRDRGPVSHYGYTF